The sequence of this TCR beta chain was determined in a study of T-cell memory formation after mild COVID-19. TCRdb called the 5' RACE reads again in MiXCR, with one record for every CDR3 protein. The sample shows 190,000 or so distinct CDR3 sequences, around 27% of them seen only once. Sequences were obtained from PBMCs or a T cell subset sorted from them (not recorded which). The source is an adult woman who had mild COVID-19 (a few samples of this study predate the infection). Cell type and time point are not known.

The CDR3 reads CASSKRGTGVNTGELFF. The CDR3 DNA reads TGTGCCAGCAGCAAACGAGGGACAGGTGTGAACACCGGGGAGCTGTTTTTT. The chain links TRBV21-1 to TRBJ2-2; TRBD1 reflects the table's D call only, with no check against the DNA. TRBV21-1 is a pseudogene segment. CDR3 length: 17 amino acids.